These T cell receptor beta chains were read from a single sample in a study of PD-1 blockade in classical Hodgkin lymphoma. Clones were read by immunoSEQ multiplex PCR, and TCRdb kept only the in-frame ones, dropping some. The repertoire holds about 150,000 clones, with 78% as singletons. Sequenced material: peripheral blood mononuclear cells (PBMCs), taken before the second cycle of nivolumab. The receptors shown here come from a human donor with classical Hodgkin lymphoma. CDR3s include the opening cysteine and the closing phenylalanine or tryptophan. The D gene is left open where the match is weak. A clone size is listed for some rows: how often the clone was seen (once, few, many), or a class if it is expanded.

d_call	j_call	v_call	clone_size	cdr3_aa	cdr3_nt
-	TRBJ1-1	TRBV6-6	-	CASSLLAREAFF	TGTGCCAGCAGCCTTTTAGCGAGGGAAGCTTTCTTT
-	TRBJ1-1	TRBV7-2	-	CASSLGPAMNTEAFF	TGTGCCAGCAGCTTAGGTCCAGCCATGAACACTGAAGCTTTCTTT
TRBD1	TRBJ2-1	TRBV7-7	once	CASSPQGDEQFF	TGTGCCAGCAGCCCACAGGGGGATGAGCAGTTCTTC
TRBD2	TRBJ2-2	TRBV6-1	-	CASRGRTSVTGELFF	TGTGCCAGCAGGGGCCGGACTAGCGTCACCGGGGAGCTGTTTTTT
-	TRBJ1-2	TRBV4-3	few	CASSQEPSGSGYGYTF	TGCGCCAGCAGCCAAGAGCCTTCGGGGAGCGGCTATGGCTACACCTTC
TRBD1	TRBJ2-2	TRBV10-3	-	CAIRFTGTANTGELFF	TGTGCCATCAGATTTACCGGGACAGCGAACACCGGGGAGCTGTTTTTT
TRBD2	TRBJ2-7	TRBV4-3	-	CASSQVTSGLYEQYF	TGCGCCAGCAGCCAAGTAACTAGCGGACTGTACGAGCAGTACTTC
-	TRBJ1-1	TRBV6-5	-	CASSYSMESEAFF	TGTGCCAGCAGTTACTCGATGGAAAGTGAAGCTTTCTTT
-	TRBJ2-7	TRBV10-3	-	CAISEPATGGGGIAYEQYF	TGTGCCATCAGTGAACCCGCTACAGGGGGCGGGGGGATCGCCTACGAGCAGTACTTC
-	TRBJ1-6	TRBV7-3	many	CASSLRPRTDNSPLHF	TGTGCCAGCAGCTTAAGGCCAAGGACAGATAATTCACCCCTCCACTTT
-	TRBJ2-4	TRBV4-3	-	CASSQDTGGTALAKNIQYF	TGCGCCAGCAGCCAAGATACGGGGGGGACAGCTCTAGCCAAAAACATTCAGTACTTC
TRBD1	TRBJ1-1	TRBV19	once	CASNRLGQGFAEAFF	TGTGCCAGTAATCGTTTGGGACAGGGTTTCGCTGAAGCTTTCTTT
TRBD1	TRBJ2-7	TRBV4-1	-	CASSQDGQAGSYEQYF	TGCGCCAGCAGCCAAGACGGACAGGCTGGGTCCTACGAGCAGTACTTC
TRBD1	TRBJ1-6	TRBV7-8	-	CASSVGGGQAVESPLHF	TGTGCCAGCAGCGTAGGGGGAGGACAGGCAGTAGAGTCACCCCTCCACTTT
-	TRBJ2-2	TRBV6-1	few	CASSEEGGPGELFF	TGTGCCAGCAGTGAAGAGGGGGGACCCGGGGAGCTGTTTTTT
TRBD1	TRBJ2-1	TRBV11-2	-	CASSPVLGQGIYNEQFF	TGTGCCAGCAGCCCAGTCTTGGGACAGGGGATTTACAATGAGCAGTTCTTC
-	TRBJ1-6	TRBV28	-	CASRMGAAGDNSPLHF	TGTGCCAGCCGAATGGGGGCAGCCGGCGATAATTCACCCCTCCACTTT
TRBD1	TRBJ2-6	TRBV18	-	CASSETGAGANVLTF	TGTGCCAGCTCAGAAACAGGGGCTGGGGCCAACGTCCTGACTTTC
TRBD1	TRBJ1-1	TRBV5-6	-	CASSPLEGAQDTEAFF	TGTGCCAGCAGCCCTTTGGAGGGGGCGCAGGACACTGAAGCTTTCTTT
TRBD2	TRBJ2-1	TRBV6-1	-	CASSEARLAGGRNEQFF	TGTGCCAGCAGTGAAGCTAGGCTAGCGGGGGGACGGAATGAGCAGTTCTTC
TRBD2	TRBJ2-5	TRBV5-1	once	CASSGISGIFQETQYF	TGCGCCAGCAGCGGAATTAGCGGGATTTTCCAAGAGACCCAGTACTTC
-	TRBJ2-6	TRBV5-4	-	CASRQGARGANVLTF	TGTGCCAGCAGACAAGGGGCTAGAGGGGCCAACGTCCTGACTTTC
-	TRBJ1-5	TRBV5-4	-	CASSLEAGEGQPQHF	TGTGCCAGCAGCTTGGAGGCAGGGGAGGGTCAGCCCCAGCATTTT
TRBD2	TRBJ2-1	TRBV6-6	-	CASSGGLAGNNEQFF	TGTGCCAGCAGTGGAGGACTAGCGGGAAACAATGAGCAGTTCTTC
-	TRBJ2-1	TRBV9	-	CASSVAKGGESSYNEQFF	TGTGCCAGCAGCGTAGCTAAGGGTGGCGAAAGCTCCTACAATGAGCAGTTCTTC
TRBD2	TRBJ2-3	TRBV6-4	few	CASSPEAGGYDTQYF	TGTGCCAGCAGCCCCGAAGCGGGAGGATACGATACGCAGTATTTT
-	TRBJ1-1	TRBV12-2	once	CASRLADGLNTEAFF	TGTGCAAGTCGCTTAGCTGATGGGTTGAACACTGAAGCTTTCTTT
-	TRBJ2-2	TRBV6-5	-	CASSYERDPGVGELFF	TGTGCCAGCAGCTACGAGAGGGACCCCGGGGTCGGGGAGCTGTTTTTT